The following is a T cell receptor (beta chain) sequence with its context. This clone was detected once. What antigen it recognizes has not been identified. The input lacks base qualities; no much larger clone sits a single base away. This entry comes from a study of T cell changes during pregnancy in multiple sclerosis (dated by TCRdb to about 2019). Study-level background: The study looked at changes in the T cell repertoire across pregnancy in women with multiple sclerosis.

V sheds 3 bases and J sheds 4 bases, leaving 13 bases between their ends. In the germline V gene (reference sequence), CDR1 corresponds to LNHDA and CDR2 to SQIVND. From cysteine to phenylalanine, the CDR3 is 16 amino acids long. The DNA shown is the 48-base CDR3, in frame from base 1. The library relied on the immunoSEQ multiplex PCR assay. TCRdb retrieved this table from immuneACCESS and kept in-frame rearrangements only. Not all clones are present; in checked studies, unresolved V genes account for under half, and no reason is known for the remainder. This sample is represented by under 75,000 clones; 75% to 95% of them were singletons. The ten largest clones take up approximately 2.5% of the sample.

The sequence came from a female donor with multiple sclerosis, enrolled in a pregnancy study. The sequencing here drew on peripheral blood, taken in the first trimester of pregnancy. Here the chain combines TRBV19 and TRBJ2-6; a tentative D match to TRBD1 spans 6 bases. The DNA sequence reads TGTGCCAGTAGTATTGGTGGTGGGACAGGGGCCAACGTCCTGACTTTC. This is translated as CASSIGGGTGANVLTF.